The rows below give T cell receptor beta chains drawn from one sample of a study of blood T cells in healthy people across ages. TCRdb reanalysed the 5' RACE reads using MiXCR and keeps one entry per CDR3 protein. The table lists 800,000 to 900,000 distinct CDR3 sequences, under 80% of them singletons. Sequencing was done on a sample of blood. These receptors all stem from a young man in good health. The CDR3 runs from the conserved cysteine through the conserved F or W. A D gene is named only where the DNA matches it firmly.

v_gene: TRBV12-3/TRBV12-4; d_gene: .; CDR3aa: CASSPGRGSGETQYF
v_gene: TRBV9; d_gene: TRBD1; CDR3aa: CASSLQGTPNSPLHF
v_gene: TRBV5-1; d_gene: .; CDR3aa: CVSSLLGDGTDTQYF
v_gene: TRBV12-3/TRBV12-4; d_gene: TRBD1; CDR3aa: CATAITTGTKETQYF
v_gene: TRBV27; d_gene: TRBD2; CDR3aa: CASRTSGGANNEQFF
v_gene: TRBV29-1; d_gene: .; CDR3aa: CSVRGAGYEQYF
v_gene: TRBV20-1; d_gene: .; CDR3aa: CSASLPVEEQYF
v_gene: TRBV20-1; d_gene: TRBD2; CDR3aa: CSASMFQLLAGGPNEQFF
v_gene: TRBV20-1; d_gene: TRBD2; CDR3aa: CSAITSGYQETQYF
v_gene: TRBV7-2; d_gene: .; CDR3aa: CASSLQGQGGYEQYF
v_gene: TRBV12-3/TRBV12-4; d_gene: TRBD2; CDR3aa: CASRHGTTYNEQYF
v_gene: TRBV7-2; d_gene: .; CDR3aa: CASSSRTWGAYEQYF
v_gene: TRBV9; d_gene: TRBD2; CDR3aa: CASSAIEAGDDIETQYF
v_gene: TRBV20-1; d_gene: .; CDR3aa: CSAPRNGAMSEQYF
v_gene: TRBV4-3; d_gene: .; CDR3aa: CASSQDYGHKGETQYF
v_gene: TRBV7-2; d_gene: TRBD2; CDR3aa: CASSLYSGGLTNEQFF
v_gene: TRBV29-1; d_gene: TRBD1; CDR3aa: CSVEDRNYGYTF
v_gene: TRBV4-2; d_gene: .; CDR3aa: CASSQDEADSYNEQFF
v_gene: TRBV5-1; d_gene: .; CDR3aa: CASSLAVGVYNEQFF
v_gene: TRBV4-3; d_gene: .; CDR3aa: CASSQVGALHYEQYF
v_gene: TRBV24-1; d_gene: TRBD1; CDR3aa: CATSDLRGPTEAFF
v_gene: TRBV25-1; d_gene: .; CDR3aa: CASTAGFEQYF
v_gene: TRBV7-2; d_gene: .; CDR3aa: CASRRESTDTQYF
v_gene: TRBV5-1; d_gene: .; CDR3aa: CVSSLGRGEVDEQYF